This TCR beta chain stems from a study of CD8+CD57+ T cells in acquired aplastic anemia. Findings of the study overall: No significant patient-versus-control difference appeared in CD8+ Simpson's diversity.

CDR3 size: 15 residues. V gave up 2 bases and J gave up 4 bases, with 14 bases separating them. From germline, CDR1 is SEHNR and CDR2 FQNEAQ (reference sequence). CDR3 and TCR beta VDJ profiling relied on genomic DNA as the template. TCRdb re-derived calls from the reads in MiXCR, one entry per CDR3 protein. In the table there are roughly 290,000 distinct CDR3 sequences, about three fifths of which are singletons. This clonotype has ten or more counts. Its antigen is undetermined. Patients chosen for sequencing had CD8+CD57+ cells that had expanded, as shown by flow cytometry. V is TRBV7-9 and J is TRBJ1-2; D is possibly TRBD1 (6 bases). The TCR sequence derives from a human donor with aplastic anemia. The sample was sorted CD4+, CD8+, or CD8+CD57+ T cells (not recorded which) from PBMCs. The CDR3 DNA sequence: TGTGCCAGCAGCTTAACGGACAGCCCTATCTATGGCTACACCTTC. It translates to CASSLTDSPIYGYTF.